This T cell receptor (beta chain) was sequenced in a study of T cell responses to AZD1222 COVID-19 vaccine. Study findings and constraints: Reports indicate that nearly half of spike-specific TCRs are directed at unmutated variant regions. Most donors were white British, females outnumbered males, and clonal diversity was possibly underestimated. Spike was spanned by vaccine-associated CD4 TCRs, with dominance at 160-218 and 743-854.

TCRdb's table, derived via immunoSEQ multiplex PCR, lists solely in-frame clones and lacks some. The table has 100,000 or so clones, about nine tenths seen once; the top ten hold about 1.5%. About this clone: Its specificity is not known.

The CDR3 has 15 amino acids. The V end was cut by 5 bases, the J end by 4 bases, with 14 bases between. Per germline, CDR1 MDHEN and CDR2 SYDVKM. The material was peripheral blood, obtained on day 0 of AZD1222 vaccination. The receptor comes from an adult in good health. The chain recombines TRBV28 with TRBJ2-2; D possibly corresponds to TRBD1 (6 bases). The CDR3 loop is CASSPRTVSTGELFF. CDR3 coding DNA: TGTGCCAGCAGTCCTCGGACAGTTTCCACCGGGGAGCTGTTTTTT.